This T cell receptor beta chain was obtained from a study of T cell responses to AZD1222 COVID-19 vaccine. Note on this clone: The target antigen is unknown.

CDR1 is SGHTA and CDR2 is FQGNSA in the germline V gene. Between the trimmed V and J ends, which lost 3 bases and 2 bases, there was a span of 10 bases. The CDR3 spans 14 residues. Produced via immunoSEQ multiplex PCR; TCRdb's table is partial and in-frame only. The sample yields roughly 200,000 clones, just under 95% seen once. Points from the study as a whole: The peak T cell response came first, and repertoires were sampled only after it.

This chain uses TRBV7-2 with TRBJ1-1; unclear D gene. The starting material was peripheral blood, obtained 28 days after the second dose of the MenACWY control vaccine. This receptor was identified in an adult who received the MenACWY meningococcal vaccine as a control. The CDR3: CASSLARRNTEAFF. The CDR3 DNA follows: TGTGCCAGCAGCTTGGCGCGCCGAAACACTGAAGCTTTCTTT.